This T cell receptor beta chain was identified during a study of T cells in tuberculosis. Sample time point: new active TB diagnosis, blood taken before or within 7 days of starting treatment. TCRdb keeps only in-frame clones here, not all; method: immunoSEQ multiplex PCR. Of 30,000 to 40,000 clones in the sample, roughly 93% were seen once. The starting material was PBMCs, obtained at tuberculosis diagnosis. The origin of this receptor is an adult with tuberculosis.

Here the CDR3 DNA reads TGTGCCAGCAGGGGGCTGGGACTCGAGCAGTACTTC. It encodes CASRGLGLEQYF. V is TRBV27 and J is TRBJ2-7; D may be TRBD2 (6 bases). Germline V gene lookup returns CDR1 MNHEY and CDR2 SMNVEV (reference sequence). V gave up 6 bases and J gave up 6 bases, with 12 bases separating them. This CDR3 is 12 amino acids long.